This T cell receptor (beta chain) was recovered during a study of blood T cell repertoires in COVID-19. Study in general: Both acute and convalescent COVID-19 samples were obtained from the United States, Italy and Spain. The cDNA or gDNA used as material had been derived from T cells, B-cell-depleted T cells, or PBMCs.

The length of the CDR3 is 15 residues. With V trimmed by 3 bases and J by 7 bases, 8 bases remained unmatched. Germline CDR1 MGHRA, CDR2 YSYEKL. Original analysis: Amplification from reference gene primers served as the basis for estimated nucleated cell counts. TCRdb's table, derived via immunoSEQ multiplex PCR, lists solely in-frame clones and lacks some. V and J calls plus clone size are reproduced from that table; the DNA served to infer D and trimming. The table records over 200,000 clones, about 87% of them present only once. This rearrangement joins TRBV4-1 to TRBJ2-1; 8 nucleotides agree with TRBD1. This TCR was sampled from a man in his 60s who had recovered from COVID-19. What was sequenced was peripheral blood. The CDR3, as DNA: TGCGCCAGCAGCCACATTAGGACAGGGTGGAATGAGCAGTTCTTC. The encoded protein is CASSHIRTGWNEQFF.